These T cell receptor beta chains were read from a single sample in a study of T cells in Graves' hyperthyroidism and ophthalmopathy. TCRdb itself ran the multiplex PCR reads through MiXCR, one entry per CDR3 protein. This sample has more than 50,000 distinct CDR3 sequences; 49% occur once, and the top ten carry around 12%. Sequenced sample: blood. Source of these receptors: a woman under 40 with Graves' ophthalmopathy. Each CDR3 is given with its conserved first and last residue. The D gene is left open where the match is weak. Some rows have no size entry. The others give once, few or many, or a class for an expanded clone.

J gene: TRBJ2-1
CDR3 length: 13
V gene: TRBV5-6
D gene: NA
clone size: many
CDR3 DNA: TGTGCCAGCAGCTTGGACAGGAACAATGAGCAGTTCTTC
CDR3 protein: CASSLDRNNEQFF

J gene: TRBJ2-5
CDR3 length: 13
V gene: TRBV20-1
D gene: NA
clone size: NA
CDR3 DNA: TGCAGTGCTAGGAATCCGGAGGAAGAGACCCAGTACTTC
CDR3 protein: CSARNPEEETQYF

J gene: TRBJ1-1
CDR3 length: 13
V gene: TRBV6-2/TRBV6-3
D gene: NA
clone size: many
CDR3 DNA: TGTGCCAGCAGTTACCTTTTTACCACTGAAGCTTTCTTT
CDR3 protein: CASSYLFTTEAFF

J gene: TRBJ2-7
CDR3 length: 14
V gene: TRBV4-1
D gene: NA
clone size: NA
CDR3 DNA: TGCGCCAGCAGCCAAGTACAGGACGCCTACGAGCTGTACTTC
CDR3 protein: CASSQVQDAYELYF

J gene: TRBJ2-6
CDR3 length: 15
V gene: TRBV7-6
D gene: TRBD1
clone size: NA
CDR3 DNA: TGTGCCAGCAGCTTCCAGGGGGTCGGGGCCAACGTCCTGACTTTC
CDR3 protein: CASSFQGVGANVLTF

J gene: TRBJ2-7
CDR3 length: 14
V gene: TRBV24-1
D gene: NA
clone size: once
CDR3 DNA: TGTGCCACCAGTGTAGGCGGTGCGATATACGAGCAGTACTTC
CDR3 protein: CATSVGGAIYEQYF

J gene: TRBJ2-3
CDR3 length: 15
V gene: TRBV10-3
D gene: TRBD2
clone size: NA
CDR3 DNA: TGTGCCATCAGTTCCTCGGCGGGAGTAGGCGATACGCAGTATTTT
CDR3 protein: CAISSSAGVGDTQYF

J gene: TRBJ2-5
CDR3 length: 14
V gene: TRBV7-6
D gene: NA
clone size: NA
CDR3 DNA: TGTGCCAGCAGCTTAGTGGGAGTTGGAGAGACCCAGTACTTC
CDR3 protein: CASSLVGVGETQYF

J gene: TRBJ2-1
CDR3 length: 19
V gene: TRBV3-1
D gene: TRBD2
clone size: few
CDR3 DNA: TGTGCCAGCAGCCAACAAGTATCTAGCGGGGGTAGCTCCTACAATGAGCAGTTCTTC
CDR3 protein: CASSQQVSSGGSSYNEQFF

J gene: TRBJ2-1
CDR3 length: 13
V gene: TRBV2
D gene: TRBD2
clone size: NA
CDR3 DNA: TGTGCCAGCAGTGGGACTAGCAACAATGAGCAGTTCTTC
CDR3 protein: CASSGTSNNEQFF

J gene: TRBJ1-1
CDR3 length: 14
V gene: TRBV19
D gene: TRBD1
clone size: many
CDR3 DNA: TGTGCCAGTAGTATCGGACAGGGAGTCGCTGAAGCTTTCTTT
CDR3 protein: CASSIGQGVAEAFF

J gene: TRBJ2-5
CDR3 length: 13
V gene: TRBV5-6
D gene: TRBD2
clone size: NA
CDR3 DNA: TGTGCCAGCGGCTTGGGAGGGAGCGAGACCCAGTACTTC
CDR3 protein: CASGLGGSETQYF

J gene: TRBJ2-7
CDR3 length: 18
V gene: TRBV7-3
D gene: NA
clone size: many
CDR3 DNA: TGTGCCAGCAGCTTAAATAGCGGCAGCCCAAAAGGGTCCTACGAGCAGTACTTC
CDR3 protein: CASSLNSGSPKGSYEQYF

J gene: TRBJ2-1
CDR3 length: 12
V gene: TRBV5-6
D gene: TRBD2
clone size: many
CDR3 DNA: TGTGCCAGCAGCTTTCTAGCGGGAGGGCAGTTCTTC
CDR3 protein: CASSFLAGGQFF

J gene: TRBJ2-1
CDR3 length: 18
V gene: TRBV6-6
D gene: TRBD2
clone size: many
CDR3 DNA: TGTGCCAGCAGCCCCGAACGACTAGCGGGGACGGTTTCGGATGAGCAGTTCTTC
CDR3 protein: CASSPERLAGTVSDEQFF

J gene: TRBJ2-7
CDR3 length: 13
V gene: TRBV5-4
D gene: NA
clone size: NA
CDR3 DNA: TGTGCCAACAACTTAACAGGGCAGGGCGAGCAGTACTTC
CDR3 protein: CANNLTGQGEQYF

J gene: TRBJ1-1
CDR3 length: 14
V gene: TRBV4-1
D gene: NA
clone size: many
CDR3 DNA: TGCGCCAGCAGCCCCCGAAGTCCCGACAGGGAAGCTTTCTTT
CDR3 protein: CASSPRSPDREAFF

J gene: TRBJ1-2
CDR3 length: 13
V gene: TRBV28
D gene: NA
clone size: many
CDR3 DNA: TGTGCCAGCAGACCCCAGGGGAACTATGGCTACACCTTC
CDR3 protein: CASRPQGNYGYTF

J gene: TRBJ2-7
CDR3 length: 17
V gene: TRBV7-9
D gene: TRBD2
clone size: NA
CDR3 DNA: TGTGCCAGCAGTTTGCCCCTGGCTAGCGGGAGGGCCTACGAGCAGTACTTC
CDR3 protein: CASSLPLASGRAYEQYF

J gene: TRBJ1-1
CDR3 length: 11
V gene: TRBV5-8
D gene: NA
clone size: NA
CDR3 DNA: TGTGCCAGCCGGGACCGCACTGAAGCTTTCTTT
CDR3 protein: CASRDRTEAFF

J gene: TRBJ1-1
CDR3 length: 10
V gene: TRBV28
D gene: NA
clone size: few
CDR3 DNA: TGTGCCAGCAGTGACGGTGAAGCTTTCTTT
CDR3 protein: CASSDGEAFF

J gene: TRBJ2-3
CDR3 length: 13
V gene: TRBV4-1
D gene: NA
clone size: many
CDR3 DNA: TGCGCCAGCAGCAGGGCGGGGCAAGATACGCAGTATTTT
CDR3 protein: CASSRAGQDTQYF

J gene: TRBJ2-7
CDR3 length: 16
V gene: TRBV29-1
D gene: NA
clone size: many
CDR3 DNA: TGCAGCGTTGAACAATCTGGCGGGTATAGCTCCTACGAGCAGTACTTC
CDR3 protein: CSVEQSGGYSSYEQYF

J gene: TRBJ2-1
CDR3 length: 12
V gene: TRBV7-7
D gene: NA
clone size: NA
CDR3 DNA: TGTGCTAGAGATCGGTACGCCAATGAGCAGTTCTTC
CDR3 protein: CARDRYANEQFF

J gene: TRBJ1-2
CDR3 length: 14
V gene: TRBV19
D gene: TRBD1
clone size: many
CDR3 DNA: TGTGCCAGTAGTGGGAGGGGGCGAGACTATGGCTACACCTTC
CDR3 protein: CASSGRGRDYGYTF

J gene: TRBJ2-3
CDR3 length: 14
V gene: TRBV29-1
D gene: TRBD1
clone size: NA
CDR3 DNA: TGCAGCGTGAGGGGGCGGGCCGGGACAGATACGCAGTATTTT
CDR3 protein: CSVRGRAGTDTQYF

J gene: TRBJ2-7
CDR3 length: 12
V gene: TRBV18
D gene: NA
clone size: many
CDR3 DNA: TGTGCCAGCTCGGGGACGACCTACGAGCAGTACTTC
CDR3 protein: CASSGTTYEQYF

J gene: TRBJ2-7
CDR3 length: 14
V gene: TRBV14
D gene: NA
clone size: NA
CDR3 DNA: TGTGCCAGCAGCCTTACCGGGGCTGCCTACGAGCAGTACTTC
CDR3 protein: CASSLTGAAYEQYF

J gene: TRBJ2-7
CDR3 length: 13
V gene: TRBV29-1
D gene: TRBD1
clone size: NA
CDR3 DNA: TGCAGCGTTGATGAGGGACAGGGGTACGAGCAGTACTTC
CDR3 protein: CSVDEGQGYEQYF

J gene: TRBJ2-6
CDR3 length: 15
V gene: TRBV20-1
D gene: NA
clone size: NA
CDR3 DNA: TGCAGTGCTAGAGATCTCGCTTGCTGGGCCAACGTCCTGACTTTC
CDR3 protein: CSARDLACWANVLTF

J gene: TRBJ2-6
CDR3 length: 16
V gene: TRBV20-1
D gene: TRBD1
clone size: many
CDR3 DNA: TGCAGTGCTAGGGTCGACAGGGGCCCTGGGGCCAACGTCCTGACTTTC
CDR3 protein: CSARVDRGPGANVLTF

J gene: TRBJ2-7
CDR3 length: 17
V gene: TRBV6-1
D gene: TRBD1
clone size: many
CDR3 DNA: TGTGCCAGCACCCGGGACAGGGGGTCCGGGTCCCCTAGCAAGCAGTACTTC
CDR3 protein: CASTRDRGSGSPSKQYF

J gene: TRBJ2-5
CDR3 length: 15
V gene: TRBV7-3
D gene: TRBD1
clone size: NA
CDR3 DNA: TGTGCCAGCAGCTTAGGGACAGGGGGCGCGGAGACCCAGTACTTC
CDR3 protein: CASSLGTGGAETQYF

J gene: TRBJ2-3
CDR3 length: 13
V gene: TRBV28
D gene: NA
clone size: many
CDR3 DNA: TGTGCCAGCAGTTCCCCCGCCACAGATACGCAGTATTTT
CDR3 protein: CASSSPATDTQYF

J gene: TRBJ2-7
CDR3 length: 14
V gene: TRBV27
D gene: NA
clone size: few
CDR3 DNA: TGTGCCAGCAGGGATGGCGGGAACGACTACGAGCAGTACTTC
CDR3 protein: CASRDGGNDYEQYF

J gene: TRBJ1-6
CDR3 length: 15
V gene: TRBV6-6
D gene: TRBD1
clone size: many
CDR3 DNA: TGTGCCAGCAGTTCGGACAGGAACCCAAATTCACCCCTCCACTTT
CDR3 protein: CASSSDRNPNSPLHF

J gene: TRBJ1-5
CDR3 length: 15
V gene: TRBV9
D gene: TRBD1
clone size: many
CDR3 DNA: TGTGCCAGCAGCCCCGACAGGGCGAGCAATCAGCCCCAGCATTTT
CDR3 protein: CASSPDRASNQPQHF

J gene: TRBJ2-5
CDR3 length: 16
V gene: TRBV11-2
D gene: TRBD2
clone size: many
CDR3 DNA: TGTGCCAGCAGCTTAGGGGAGGGTCCCTCGCCCGAGACCCAGTACTTC
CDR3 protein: CASSLGEGPSPETQYF

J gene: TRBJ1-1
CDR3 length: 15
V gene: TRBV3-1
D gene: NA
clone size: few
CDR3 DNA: TGTGCCAGCAGCCAGCGTCTAGGGGGGAACACTGAAGCTTTCTTT
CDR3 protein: CASSQRLGGNTEAFF

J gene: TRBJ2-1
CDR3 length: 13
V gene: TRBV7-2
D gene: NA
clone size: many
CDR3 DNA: TGTGCCAGCTCTCTCGAGATCTACAATGAGCAGTTCTTC
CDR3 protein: CASSLEIYNEQFF

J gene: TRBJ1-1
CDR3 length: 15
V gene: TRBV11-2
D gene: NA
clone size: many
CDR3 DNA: TGTGCCAGCAGCTTCAGACGGGACCTGAACACTGAAGCTTTCTTT
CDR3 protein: CASSFRRDLNTEAFF

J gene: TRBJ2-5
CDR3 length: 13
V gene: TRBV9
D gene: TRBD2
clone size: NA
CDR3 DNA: TGTGCCAGCACCCGAGCGGGGGGAGAGACCCAGTACTTC
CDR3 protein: CASTRAGGETQYF

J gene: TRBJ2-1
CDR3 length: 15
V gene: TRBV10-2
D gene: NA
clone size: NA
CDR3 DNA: TGCGCCAGCAGCGTTTCAGGGCCCTCCTACAATGAGCGGTTCTTC
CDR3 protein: CASSVSGPSYNERFF

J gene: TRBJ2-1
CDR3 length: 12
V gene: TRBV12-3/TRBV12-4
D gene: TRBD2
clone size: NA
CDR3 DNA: TGTGCCAGCAGGCTATCGGGACTAGTACAGTTCTTC
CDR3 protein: CASRLSGLVQFF

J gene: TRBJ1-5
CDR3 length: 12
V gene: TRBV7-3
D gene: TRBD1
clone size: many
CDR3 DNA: TGTGCCAGCAGCCTGGCAGGGGGGCCCCAGCATTTT
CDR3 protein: CASSLAGGPQHF

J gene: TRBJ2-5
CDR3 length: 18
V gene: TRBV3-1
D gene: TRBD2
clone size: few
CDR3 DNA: TGTGCCAGCAGCCAAGTAGGACTAGCGGCAGATCCCCAAGAGACCCAGTACTTC
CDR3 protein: CASSQVGLAADPQETQYF

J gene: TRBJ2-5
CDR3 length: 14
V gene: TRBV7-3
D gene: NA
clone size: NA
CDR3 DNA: TGTGCCAGCAGCTTAAAGGGGACGCAAGAGACCCAGTACTTC
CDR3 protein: CASSLKGTQETQYF

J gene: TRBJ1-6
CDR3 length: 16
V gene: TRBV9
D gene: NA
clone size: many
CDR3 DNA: TGTGCCAGCAGCGCCAATGGGGTCTCGGCTAATTCACCCCTCCACTTT
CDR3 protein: CASSANGVSANSPLHF

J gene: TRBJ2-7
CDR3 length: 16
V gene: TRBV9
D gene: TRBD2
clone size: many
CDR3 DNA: TGTGCCAGCAGCGTAGAGGCGGGGGGGCACGCCTACGAGCAGTACTTC
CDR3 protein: CASSVEAGGHAYEQYF

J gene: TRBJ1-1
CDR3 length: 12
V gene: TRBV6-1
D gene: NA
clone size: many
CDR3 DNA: TGTGCCAGCAGCCTAACGGGGACTGAAGCTTTCTTT
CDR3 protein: CASSLTGTEAFF

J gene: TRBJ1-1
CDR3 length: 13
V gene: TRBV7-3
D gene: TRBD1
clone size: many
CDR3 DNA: TGTGCCAGCAGGGCGGACAGGGACACTGAAGCTTTCTTT
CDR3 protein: CASRADRDTEAFF

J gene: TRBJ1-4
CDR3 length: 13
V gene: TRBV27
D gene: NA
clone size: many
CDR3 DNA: TGTGCCAGCAGCCCACCTCGCGGTGAAAAACTGTTTTTT
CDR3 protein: CASSPPRGEKLFF

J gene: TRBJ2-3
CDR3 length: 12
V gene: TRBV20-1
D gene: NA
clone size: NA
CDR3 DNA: TGCAGTGCTAGAGATCCGGGGACTACGCAGTATTTT
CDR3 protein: CSARDPGTTQYF